The 10 T cell receptor beta chains listed next were all sequenced from one sample in a study of blood T cell repertoires in COVID-19. Assay used: immunoSEQ multiplex PCR; TCRdb lists only in-frame clones, some missing. Counted here are some 60,000 clones, about 80% occurring once; the ten biggest clones make up approximately 18%. The sequenced sample was peripheral blood. Receptors were obtained from a man younger than 45 with COVID-19, enrolled during active disease.

The chain employs TRBV30 and TRBJ2-7; D is possibly TRBD1 (6 bases). Trimming took off 0 bases at V and 6 bases at J, with 12 bases between the two ends. This CDR3 has 13 amino acids. Germline values: CDR1 GTSNPN, CDR2 SVGIG (reference sequence). This CDR3 is CAWSVGQGSEQYF. In DNA, the CDR3 is TGTGCCTGGAGTGTAGGGCAGGGGAGCGAGCAGTACTTC.

The chain combines TRBV5-1 with TRBJ2-1, with 8 positions matching TRBD2. Per the germline V gene, CDR1 is SGHRS and CDR2 is YFSETQ. The ends lost 7 bases at V and 0 bases at J; junction bases unmatched: 12. The CDR3 is 17 amino acids. In nucleotides, the CDR3 is TGCGCCAGCGCCAACGGGCTCGGACTAGCCTCCTACAATGAGCAGTTCTTC. Its protein is CASANGLGLASYNEQFF.

This chain connects TRBV27 to TRBJ1-1, with D possibly matching TRBD1 (5 bases). Between the trimmed V and J ends, which lost 2 bases and 7 bases, there was a span of 11 bases. Germline V CDR1 and CDR2: MNHEY, SMNVEV (reference sequence). The CDR3 is 13 residues long. CDR3 protein: CASSLTGYHEAFF. Here the CDR3 DNA reads TGTGCCAGCAGTTTAACAGGATATCATGAAGCTTTCTTT.

The chain couples TRBV11-3 to TRBJ2-7, with D possibly TRBD1 on 6 matching bases. Per the germline V gene, CDR1 is SGHNT and CDR2 is YENEEA. The CDR3 sequence is 15 residues long. V dropped 2 bases and J dropped 0 bases, with 11 bases sitting between them. The CDR3 reads CASSLQGPSSYEQYF. The CDR3 nucleotides read TGTGCCAGCAGCTTACAGGGGCCGAGCTCCTACGAGCAGTACTTC.

The V and J genes are TRBV5-1 and TRBJ2-3, with 8 bases aligning to TRBD1. Germline V CDR1 and CDR2: SGHRS, YFSETQ. V was clipped by 2 bases and J by 4 bases; unmatched bases: 6. This CDR3 is built from 15 residues. In DNA, the CDR3 is TGCGCCAGCAGCTTCGTAGGACAGGGAGCAGATACGCAGTATTTT. Translation gives CASSFVGQGADTQYF.

CDR3 sequence: CASSPTRTSGPLVQYF. CDR3 DNA sequence: TGTGCCAGCAGTCCAACTCGGACTAGCGGGCCTTTGGTGCAGTACTTC. This rearrangement joins TRBV13 to TRBJ2-7; 11 bases map to TRBD2. The V and J ends lost 6 bases and 9 bases, in that order; junction bases with no gene match: 16. CDR1 is PRHDT, CDR2 FYEKMQ, per germline (reference sequence). The CDR3 loop spans 16 amino acids.

This chain connects TRBV30 to TRBJ1-2, with 7 positions matching TRBD1. The V and J ends lost 5 bases and 8 bases, in that order; junction bases with no gene match: 14. CDR3 size: 14 residues. Germline-derived CDR1 and CDR2 are GTSNPN and SVGIG (reference sequence). The CDR3, as DNA: TGTGCCTGGCTCGCCCAGGGGGGCGTAAGGGGCTACACCTTC. Translated, it gives CAWLAQGGVRGYTF.

The genes are TRBV10-3 and TRBJ1-1; D perhaps matches TRBD1 (6 bases). CDR1 is ENHRY, CDR2 SYGVKD, per germline. Trimming stripped 4 bases from V and 1 base from J, with 7 bases between. The CDR3 consists of 13 residues. The CDR3 DNA reads as TGTGCCATCAGTGGCAGGGGGAACACTGAAGCTTTCTTT. Encoded protein: CAISGRGNTEAFF.

V usage is TRBV6-5 and J usage is TRBJ2-3, with a tentative D call TRBD2 (5 bases). The germline CDR1 and CDR2 sequences are MNHEY and SVGAGI. The CDR3 runs 11 residues. V was trimmed by 6 bases and J by 6 bases, leaving 7 bases between them. DNA for the CDR3: TGTGCCAGCAGGGAGGCTGATACGCAGTATTTT. This encodes CASREADTQYF.

This chain uses TRBV2 with TRBJ2-2; 11 nucleotides line up with TRBD2. J lost 7 bases, V lost 7 bases, and 17 bases had no gene match. CDR1 is SNHLY, CDR2 FYNNEI, per germline. The CDR3 has 18 residues. CDR3 in DNA: TGTGCCAGCACCCTCTTCACTCTAGCGGGAGGTGGCGGCGGGGAGCTGTTTTTT. It specifies CASTLFTLAGGGGGELFF.